This TCR beta chain originates from a study of T-cell memory formation after mild COVID-19. Study-level findings and limits: Most CD4+ clones that shrank were in CM and EM, while CD8+ ones turned up in EMRA. Day 15 to 85 contracting clones showed balanced CD4/CD8; day 15 to 37 expanders favored CD4+.

This clonotype was picked up many times. What it binds is unknown. TCR alpha and TCR beta cDNA libraries carrying sample barcodes and UMIs came from 5'RACE with constant-segment primers. TCRdb processed the 5' RACE reads anew with MiXCR; each CDR3 protein has one entry. The sample consists of about 470,000 distinct CDR3 sequences, about 23% of them appearing once. The CDR3 is 13 residues long. Germline CDR1 PRHDT, CDR2 FYEKMQ (reference sequence). Trimming stripped 6 bases from V and 2 bases from J, with 9 bases between. This receptor was taken from an adult woman who had mild COVID-19 (a few samples of this study predate the infection). Cell type and time point are not known. Sequences were obtained from PBMCs or a T cell subset sorted from them (not recorded which). The chain uses TRBV13 and TRBJ2-3; D uncertain. Here the CDR3 reads CASSMEDTDTQYF. The DNA of the CDR3 is TGTGCCAGCAGTATGGAAGACACAGATACGCAGTATTTT.